These 20 T cell receptor beta chains were all obtained from the same sample, sequenced in a study of blood T cell repertoires in COVID-19. Sequenced by immunoSEQ multiplex PCR; TCRdb stores in-frame clones only, minus some. The table shows about 340,000 clones, with around four fifths occurring only once. The specimen was peripheral blood. The receptors shown here come from a man aged 25-40 years with active or convalescent COVID-19.

The chain uses TRBV4-1 and TRBJ1-2, with 9 nucleotides matching TRBD1. Germline V gene lookup returns CDR1 MGHRA and CDR2 YSYEKL. The junction had 18 bases not matched to a gene; V was cut back by 6 bases and J by 4 bases. The CDR3 is 18 amino acids. CDR3 bases: TGCGCCAGCAGGCCAATAATCCAGGGACAGGGATATCCCTATGGCTACACCTTC. It is translated as CASRPIIQGQGYPYGYTF.

The rearrangement joins TRBV24-1 to TRBJ2-2; 10 nucleotides match TRBD1. Losses at the gene ends were 7 bases for V and 7 bases for J; bases not matched to a gene: 8. Per the germline V gene, CDR1 is KGHDR and CDR2 is SFDVKD. The length of the CDR3 is 15 residues. CDR3 DNA: TGTGCCACCAGCCCCGGGACAGGGGTGGACGGGGAGCTGTTTTTT. Encoded protein: CATSPGTGVDGELFF.

This clone was observed once. This chain uses TRBV7-6 with TRBJ2-7; 9 nucleotides agree with TRBD1. Germline V gene data show CDR1 as SGHVS and CDR2 as FNYEAQ. The junction had 10 bases not matched to a gene; V was cut back by 5 bases and J by 2 bases. The CDR3 extends over 16 amino acids. CDR3 bases: TGTGCCAGCAGCGCCCGACAGGGGGAGTCCCCCTACGAGCAGTACTTC. This translates into CASSARQGESPYEQYF.

Turning to this clone: Mismatch with germline at one junction end may stem from a read error. This rearrangement joins TRBV2 to TRBJ1-2; TRBD1 agrees at 7 bases. This CDR3 is built from 15 residues. Per germline, CDR1 SNHLY and CDR2 FYNNEI. The CDR3 is CASSEDRTGFYGYTF. In DNA form, the CDR3 reads TGTGCCAGCAGCGAAGACCGGACAGGCTTCTATGGCTACACCTTC.

V and J are TRBV7-8 and TRBJ2-5; 11 bases align to TRBD2. Per germline, CDR1 SGHVS and CDR2 FQNEAQ. This CDR3 has 16 residues. V lost 2 bases and J lost 0; bases outside the gene matches: 2. CDR3 in DNA: TGTGCCAGCAGCTTATCTAGCGGGAGGTACCAAGAGACCCAGTACTTC. As protein: CASSLSSGRYQETQYF. Filled out from reference TRBV7-8 and TRBJ2-5, the complete variable domain reads GAGVSQSPRYKVAKRGQDVALRCDPISGHVSLFWYQQALGQGPEFLTYFQNEAQLDKSGLPSDRFFAERPEGSVSTLKIQRTQQEDSAVYLCASSLSSGRYQETQYFGPGTRLLVL.

This chain links TRBV7-9 with TRBJ1-3; D is undetermined. CDR1 SEHNR and CDR2 FQNEAQ come from the germline V gene (reference sequence). The CDR3 is 17 amino acids. With 4 bases removed from V and 0 bases from J, the gap between germline ends came to 16 bases. The CDR3 DNA sequence: TGTGCCAGCAGCTATGACAACCCTCTGAGCTCTGGAAACACCATATATTTT. Translated, it gives CASSYDNPLSSGNTIYF.

This clone was observed a single time. The chain combines TRBV30 with TRBJ1-2; TRBD1 aligns across 11 bases. CDR1 GTSNPN and CDR2 SVGIG come from the germline V gene (reference sequence). The V segment lost 2 bases and the J segment 3 bases; nucleotides outside the gene matches: 5. This CDR3 spans 15 amino acids. The CDR3 sequence is CAWSPGQGAYYGYTF. CDR3 sequence (DNA): TGTGCCTGGAGTCCAGGACAGGGGGCCTACTATGGCTACACCTTC.

The V call is TRBV7-2, the J call TRBJ2-7; D uncertain. CDR3 length: 13 residues. CDR1 is SGHTA and CDR2 is FQGNSA in the germline V gene. Trimming took off 3 bases at V and 1 base at J, with 7 bases between the two ends. Written as DNA, the CDR3 is TGTGCCAGCAGCTTTTTCCCATCCTACGAGCAGTACTTC. It yields the protein CASSFFPSYEQYF.

This chain links TRBV7-8 with TRBJ1-1, with 9 bases matching TRBD1. V lost 2 bases and J lost 1; bases outside the gene matches: 14. CDR1 SGHVS and CDR2 FQNEAQ come from the germline V gene. The CDR3 sequence is 19 residues long. The CDR3 region has the DNA TGTGCCAGCAGCTTAACCCGGGACAGGGCAGGGTGGCCGAACACTGAAGCTTTCTTT. Its translation: CASSLTRDRAGWPNTEAFF.

The rearrangement uses TRBV6-5 and TRBJ2-7; maybe TRBD2 (5 bases). V lost 6 bases to trimming and J lost 2 bases, with 8 bases between them. The germline CDR1 and CDR2 sequences are MNHEY and SVGAGI. This CDR3 comprises 12 residues. CDR3 in amino acids: CASRAGTYEQYF. The CDR3, as DNA: TGTGCCAGCAGGGCGGGTACCTACGAGCAGTACTTC.

The gene calls are TRBV10-1 and TRBJ2-1; possibly TRBD2 for D (5 bases). From germline, CDR1 is WNHNN and CDR2 SYGVQD (reference sequence). This CDR3 is built from 17 residues. V was shortened by 3 bases and J by 7 bases, with 22 bases between the two germline ends. This chain's CDR3 is CASSEAVGGVTRNEQFF. CDR3 nucleotide sequence: TGCGCCAGCAGTGAAGCCGTCGGAGGAGTGACAAGGAATGAGCAGTTCTTC.

This clone was observed once. This rearrangement joins TRBV9 to TRBJ1-2; 10 bases line up with TRBD1. This CDR3 is built from 15 residues. Per germline, CDR1 SGDLS and CDR2 YYNGEE. The ends lost 2 bases at V and 7 bases at J; junction bases unmatched: 8. CDR3 residues: CASSVGQGLTFGYTF. For the CDR3, the DNA is TGTGCCAGCAGCGTGGGACAGGGGCTGACCTTTGGCTACACCTTC.

Here the CDR3 DNA reads TGTGCCAGCAGCCGAGGTCGGACAGCAGATCAGCCCCAGCATTTT. This gives the protein CASSRGRTADQPQHF. The V and J genes are TRBV7-8 and TRBJ1-5; a weak D match, TRBD1 (6 bases). The CDR3 runs to 15 residues. Germline V gene lookup returns CDR1 SGHVS and CDR2 FQNEAQ. V was shortened by 5 bases and J by 5 bases, with 16 bases between the two germline ends.

The chain joins TRBV4-1 to TRBJ2-2, with 11 bases lining up with TRBD2. The CDR3 runs 17 residues. CDR1 and CDR2 (germline): MGHRA, YSYEKL. The ends lost 1 base at V and 5 bases at J; junction bases unmatched: 6. The CDR3 DNA reads TGCGCCAGCAGCCAAGGCCTTAGCGGGAGGGGTACCGGGGAGCTGTTTTTT. It codes for CASSQGLSGRGTGELFF.

A word on this clone: The sample carries other DNA sequences with the same CDR3. This chain joins TRBV5-1 and TRBJ1-1, with D perhaps matching TRBD1 (5 bases). The CDR3 is 14 amino acids. Germline CDR1 is SGHRS and CDR2 is YFSETQ. V was trimmed by 1 base and J by 4 bases, leaving 11 bases between them. CDR3 loop: CASSLSGWGTEAFF. CDR3 DNA: TGCGCCAGCAGCTTGTCAGGGTGGGGCACTGAAGCTTTCTTT.

The chain carries TRBV6-1 and TRBJ2-1; 7 bases are shared with TRBD2. Germline trimming cut 3 bases from V and 2 bases from J; bases unmatched to any gene: 10. CDR1 MNHNS and CDR2 SASEGT come from the germline V gene. This CDR3 is built from 17 residues. CDR3 amino acids: CASSDRLTSSTYNEQFF. CDR3 in DNA: TGTGCCAGCAGTGACCGTCTGACTAGCAGTACCTACAATGAGCAGTTCTTC.

V usage is TRBV3-1 (or the pseudogene TRBV3-2) and J usage is TRBJ1-1; D might be TRBD1 (5 bases). CDR1 is LGHDT and CDR2 is YNNKEL in the germline V gene (reference sequence). Deletions cut 2 bases from V and 0 bases from J, with 25 bases between. The CDR3 is 20 residues long. This chain's CDR3 is CASSQINRAGTGFLNTEAFF. The CDR3 DNA follows: TGTGCCAGCAGCCAAATAAACCGGGCGGGGACCGGGTTCCTGAACACTGAAGCTTTCTTT.

The rearrangement joins TRBV6-2 or TRBV6-3 to TRBJ1-5, with D perhaps TRBD1 (6 bases). CDR1 is MNHEY and CDR2 is SVGEGT in the germline V gene. Between the trimmed V and J ends, which lost 6 bases and 5 bases, there was a span of 11 bases. The CDR3 spans 13 residues. The CDR3 DNA sequence: TGTGCCAGCAGCCAGGACAGCTATCAGCCCCAGCATTTT. Translating it yields CASSQDSYQPQHF.

The CDR3 loop is CAISAIFTGTSGTSTDTQYF. As DNA, the CDR3 is TGTGCCATCAGTGCAATATTCACCGGGACTAGCGGGACTAGCACAGATACGCAGTATTTT. The V gene is TRBV10-3, the J gene TRBJ2-3; the match to TRBD2 covers 13 bases. The CDR3 loop spans 20 amino acids. Germline trimming cut 4 bases from V and 0 bases from J; bases unmatched to any gene: 13. The germline CDR1 and CDR2 sequences are ENHRY and SYGVKD.

The chain couples TRBV5-4 to TRBJ2-1, with 7 bases that match TRBD1. V shed 4 bases, J shed 1 base, and the junction held 11 bases outside the gene matches. In germline, CDR1 is SGHNT, CDR2 YYREEE (reference sequence). This CDR3 is built from 17 residues. The CDR3 DNA sequence: TGTGCCAGCAGCCCCTACCCGGACAGGATTTCCTACAATGAGCAGTTCTTC. Protein: CASSPYPDRISYNEQFF.